This T cell receptor (beta chain) was retrieved from a study of radiotherapy plus CTLA-4 blockade in lung cancer. About the research overall: Objective responses were recorded in less than 20% of patients, with disease control recorded in 31%. Overall study results and limits: According to reports, early shifts in blood T cell clones, alongside interferon-beta, forecast response most accurately. Tumor-origin TCR clones grew in blood after radiotherapy plus ipilimumab.

Those patients who had chemo-refractory metastatic non-small-cell lung cancer were given focal radiation along with CTLA-4 blockade through ipilimumab. Sequencing used immunoSEQ multiplex PCR; TCRdb keeps in-frame clones, though not all of them. This table holds just under 60,000 clones, under 75% found once. Trimming took 0 bases from V and 4 from J; bases not matched to a gene: 3. The CDR3 extends over 15 amino acids. The germline CDR1 and CDR2 sequences are SGHNT and YYREEE (reference sequence). This clone was observed a few times. Its antigen is undetermined. The chain is built from TRBV5-4 and TRBJ2-3; 9 bases are a match to TRBD2. This sample comprised peripheral blood, obtained from a patient treated with radiotherapy plus ipilimumab. The receptor comes from a human donor with non-small cell lung cancer whose response to radiotherapy plus ipilimumab could not be evaluated. CDR3 DNA sequence: TGTGCCAGCAGCTTGGGCTCTAGCGGGGCAGATACGCAGTATTTT. Its translation is CASSLGSSGADTQYF.